Listed below are T cell receptor beta chains from one sample, sequenced in a study of lymphopenia after photon versus proton radiotherapy. Measured with immunoSEQ multiplex PCR; TCRdb has only the in-frame clones, and not every one. The sample yields more than 45,000 clones, less than 85% seen once. The source was peripheral blood, collected from a patient treated with proton-based radiotherapy. These receptors all stem from a man between 60 and 75 years old with pancreatic cancer. CDR3s include the opening cysteine and the closing phenylalanine or tryptophan. Fields, in order: J gene, V gene, CDR3 length, CDR3 protein.

>TRBJ2-7|TRBV7-2|15
CASSSSVGRSYEQYF
>TRBJ2-7|TRBV2|15
CASRDYRDRVYEQYF
>TRBJ1-5|TRBV28|12
CASSSGPGPQHF
>TRBJ2-5|TRBV9|16
CASSVGAAGVRETQYF
>TRBJ1-1|TRBV18|14
CASSQDRGGSEAFF
>TRBJ2-1|TRBV2|15
CASSDVGSSYNEQFF
>TRBJ2-7|TRBV28|15
CASSPPDRAYYEQYF
>TRBJ1-3|TRBV7-9|16
CASSLVSRLTGNTIYF
>TRBJ2-1|TRBV5-6|14
CASSLGLADNEQFF
>TRBJ2-7|TRBV19|15
CASSGTLATLYEQYF
>TRBJ1-5|TRBV7-2|15
CASSLGGGSNQPQHF
>TRBJ1-2|TRBV7-2|13
CASSRQEIYGYTF
>.|TRBV11-3|12
CASSQALYEQYF
>TRBJ1-2|TRBV30|13
CAWSVSPNYGYTF
>TRBJ2-7|TRBV5-1|14
CASSPSVEGAEQYF
>TRBJ2-3|TRBV29-1|16
CSVAPGLAAPRDTQYF
>TRBJ1-2|TRBV30|15
CAWKRNNIDRLGYTF
>TRBJ2-1|TRBV7-3|18
CASSLTVQGPRGYNEQFF
>TRBJ2-1|TRBV14|17
CASSQDSGTSGREEQFF
>TRBJ1-5|TRBV19|18
CASSTSPDRLFSNQPQHF
>TRBJ2-7|TRBV7-6|14
CASSLSGRSYEQYF
>TRBJ2-7|TRBV9|15
CASSVEAGARYEQYF
>TRBJ2-1|TRBV27|16
CASSRAGGSSYNEQFF
>TRBJ1-3|TRBV6-1|15
CASSMTVGSGNTIYF
>TRBJ2-5|TRBV29-1|13
CSVVFVLGETQYF
>TRBJ2-1|TRBV7-2|14
CASSPATTYNEQFF
>TRBJ2-7|TRBV6-6|16
CASSSLESGRSYEQYF
>TRBJ2-2|TRBV10-3|12
CAISAGAGELFF
>TRBJ2-2|TRBV9|15
CASSATGWDTGELFF